This TCR beta chain was found in a study of cytomegalovirus exposure and HLA in healthy donors. Unmatched junction bases numbered 2, after V lost 6 bases and J lost 5 bases. CDR1 and CDR2 from the germline V gene are SGHAT and FQNNGV. The CDR3 contains 13 residues. The PCR made use of 60 Vbeta and 13 Jbeta primers. Profiling relied on immunoSEQ multiplex PCR, and the TCRdb table lists in-frame clones only, not all of them. This sample's table reports roughly 74,000 clones. Sequenced: PBMCs. The chain couples TRBV11-2 to TRBJ1-4, with 8 bases lining up with TRBD1. This sequence was found in a female donor in good health and CMV-seropositive. Here the CDR3 DNA reads TGTGCCAGCAGACGGACAGGGAATGAAAAACTGTTTTTT. Amino acids: CASRRTGNEKLFF.